One and the same sample provided the 30 T cell receptor beta chains below, sequenced in a study of early T cells in non-severe SARS-CoV-2 infection (dated by TCRdb to 2020 to 2022). The receptor library was made with 5' RACE. Instrument on record: NextSeq 500. TCRdb itself trimmed the public reads at Q25 with fastp, ran MiXCR and retained productive beta chains. Here each entry gathers all rows of one CDR3 protein and keeps the most common genes and DNA. This sample holds 25,000 to 35,000 distinct CDR3 sequences; roughly 5.9% were observed only once. Of the sample, roughly 5.7% falls within the top ten clones. Sequenced input: whole blood. The origin of the receptors is an adult who was a healthcare worker with PCR-confirmed SARS-CoV-2 infection or an uninfected control (not recorded which).

This clonotype showed up many times. V is TRBV4-1 and J is TRBJ1-1; D perhaps matches TRBD1 (6 bases). V shed 2 bases and J shed 2 bases, with 12 bases lying between them. The CDR3 consists of 15 residues. CDR1 and CDR2 (germline): MGHRA, YSYEKL. The CDR3 sequence: CASSQTSRGNTEAFF. The CDR3 region has the DNA TGCGCCAGCAGCCAAACCTCCAGGGGTAACACTGAAGCTTTCTTT.

This clonotype occurred many times. The chain links TRBV3-1 to TRBJ2-1, with TRBD1 matching over 12 bases. The CDR3 runs 14 residues. The germline CDR1 and CDR2 sequences are LGHDT and YNNKEL (reference sequence). The V gene end was trimmed by 4 bases and the J gene end by 9 bases; junction bases not matched to a gene: 4. The CDR3 nucleotides are TGTGCCAGCAGCCCGGGACAGGGGGCAGGTGAGCAGTTCTTC. Translation: CASSPGQGAGEQFF.

The rearrangement uses TRBV6-5 and TRBJ2-2; D is unresolved. From germline, CDR1 is MNHEY and CDR2 SVGAGI. V shed 8 bases and J shed 4 bases, with 5 bases lying between them. CDR3 length: 11 residues. This CDR3 is CASGLTGELFF. DNA for the CDR3: TGTGCCAGCGGTCTCACCGGGGAGCTGTTTTTT.

Many counts were recorded for this clonotype. The chain has TRBV3-2 and TRBJ2-1; the table's D call, TRBD2, has no DNA check behind it. TRBV3-2 is labeled a pseudogene. This CDR3 contains 17 residues. The CDR3 loop reads CASSPWGLAGAPHEQFF. CDR3 DNA sequence: TGTGCCAGCAGCCCGTGGGGACTAGCGGGAGCGCCGCATGAGCAGTTCTTC.

This clonotype was observed at least ten times. This sequence joins TRBV2 and TRBJ2-7; 7 bases map to TRBD1. The CDR3 sequence is 15 residues long. The V gene end was trimmed by 4 bases and the J gene end by 2 bases; junction bases not matched to a gene: 8. Per germline, CDR1 SNHLY and CDR2 FYNNEI. CDR3 DNA: TGTGCCAGCAGTGCCGGGACAGCTAGAACCTACGAGCAGTACGTC. Protein product: CASSAGTARTYEQYV.

This clonotype occurred many times. The V gene is TRBV28, the J gene TRBJ1-2; TRBD1 is a possible D gene (5 bases). V lost 6 bases, J lost 4 bases, and 15 bases lay in between. Germline CDR1 and CDR2: MDHEN and SYDVKM. This CDR3 is 14 amino acids long. The chain's CDR3 is CASRGQGRLYGYTF. The CDR3 DNA reads TGTGCCAGCAGAGGGCAGGGACGTCTCTATGGCTACACCTTC.

This clonotype appeared a few times. The V gene is TRBV7-2, the J gene TRBJ2-3; perhaps TRBD1 as D (6 bases). The CDR3 is made up of 16 amino acids. V was trimmed by 0 bases and J by 0 bases, leaving 10 bases between them. CDR1 and CDR2 (germline): SGHTA, FQGNSA. The CDR3 region has the DNA TGTGCCAGCAGCTTAGCGGGGGCTGCTAGCACAGATACGCAGTATTTT. Protein product: CASSLAGAASTDTQYF.

This clonotype was found a few times. The chain joins TRBV6-5 to TRBJ2-7, with D uncertain. V lost 5 bases to trimming and J lost 7 bases, with 12 bases between them. Germline assignment: CDR1 MNHEY and CDR2 SVGAGI. This CDR3 has 12 amino acids. CDR3 nucleotides: TGTGCCAGCAGTCCCCGGCTGGGAGAGCAGTACTTC. Its translation is CASSPRLGEQYF.

The table lists this clonotype with many counts. V is TRBV6-2 or TRBV6-3 and J is TRBJ2-1; D may be TRBD1 or TRBD2 (5 bases each). The ends were cut back, 1 base at V and 5 bases at J, with 9 bases in the middle. Germline CDR1 is MNHEY and CDR2 is SVGEGT. The CDR3 loop spans 14 amino acids. CDR3 sequence reads: CASSYLGRNNEQFF. Written as DNA, the CDR3 is TGTGCCAGCAGTTACTTGGGACGAAACAATGAGCAGTTCTTC.

This clonotype was picked up many times. The rearrangement uses TRBV24-1 and TRBJ2-1; D is ambiguous. CDR3 size: 15 residues. V dropped 3 bases and J dropped 6 bases, with 14 bases sitting between them. Germline lookup yields CDR1 KGHDR and CDR2 SFDVKD. The CDR3 nucleotides are TGTGCCACCAGTGATAGGGATTTCGGTTCCAATGAGCAGTTCTTC. Encoded protein: CATSDRDFGSNEQFF.

This clonotype occurred many times. One junction end does not reproduce the germline sequence, and a read error may be involved. The chain recombines TRBV30 with TRBJ1-1; the D is unclear. This CDR3 contains 14 residues. CDR1 GTSNPN and CDR2 SVGIG come from the germline V gene (reference sequence). The CDR3 loop reads CAWSEGQLNTEAFF. Here the CDR3 DNA reads TGTGCCTGGAGTGAAGGGCAGTTGAACACTGAAGCTTTTTTT.

This clonotype was seen ten or more times. The genes are TRBV6-5 and TRBJ1-1, with 8 bases that match TRBD1. The CDR3 covers 15 residues. Germline loops: CDR1 MNHEY, CDR2 SVGAGI. V gave up 7 bases and J gave up 4 bases; unmatched junction bases: 11. The CDR3 DNA is TGTGCCAGCAAGGGTATACAGGGGGAGCCCACTGAAGCTTTCTTT. This codes for CASKGIQGEPTEAFF.

This clonotype has more than one count but fewer than ten. The CDR3 DNA is TGTGCCAGCAGTTACGGCATAAGGGGGACGGACACTGAAGCTTTCTTT. It specifies CASSYGIRGTDTEAFF. The rearrangement links TRBV6-5 to TRBJ1-1, with D possibly TRBD1 on 6 matching bases. Deletions cut 2 bases from V and 3 bases from J, with 16 bases between. The CDR3 extends over 16 amino acids. CDR1 and CDR2 (germline): MNHEY, SVGAGI.

This clonotype showed up many times. The chain links TRBV7-9 to TRBJ1-2; D is undetermined. Germline V gene sequence: CDR1 SEHNR, CDR2 FQNEAQ (reference sequence). Trimming stripped 1 base from V and 6 bases from J, with 9 bases between. This CDR3 region has 13 residues. This chain's CDR3 is CASSLVSFHGYTF. The DNA for the CDR3 is TGTGCCAGCAGCTTAGTGAGTTTCCATGGCTACACCTTC.

This clonotype was detected ten times or more. J is TRBJ2-5 and V is TRBV20-1; TRBD2 aligns across 16 bases. The germline gives CDR1 DFQATT, CDR2 SNEGSKA (reference sequence). The CDR3 totals 18 residues. The ends lost 3 bases at V and 5 bases at J; junction bases unmatched: 12. The CDR3 reads CSASPGLAGGPRPETQYF. Here the CDR3 DNA reads TGCAGTGCTAGCCCGGGACTAGCGGGAGGGCCCCGTCCGGAGACCCAGTACTTC.

This clonotype has a count of ten or more. The chain carries TRBV20-1 and TRBJ2-7, with 7 nucleotides matching TRBD1. Germline assignment: CDR1 DFQATT and CDR2 SNEGSKA (reference sequence). V shed 5 bases and J 6 bases; nucleotides not matched to a gene: 10. The CDR3 length is 13 residues. This chain's CDR3 is CSAEDMTGFEQYV. CDR3 DNA sequence: TGCAGTGCTGAAGACATGACAGGGTTCGAGCAGTACGTC.

Judged by abundance, this clonotype is medium-sized. The V and J genes are TRBV4-3 and TRBJ2-3; a possible D gene is TRBD2 (7 bases). The V end lost 2 bases, the J end lost 3 bases, and 18 bases lay between the germline ends. Per the germline V gene, CDR1 is LGHNA and CDR2 is YSLEER. The CDR3 is made up of 17 amino acids. The CDR3 DNA reads as TGCGCCAGCAGCCAATCCAGGGGAGGGGGAAGTACAGATACGCAGTATTTT. Translation: CASSQSRGGGSTDTQYF.

This clonotype occurred many times. The genes are TRBV5-4 and TRBJ1-6, with D tentatively TRBD1 (6 bases). V was clipped by 0 bases and J by 7 bases, with 14 bases between them. The CDR3 is 16 amino acids. From germline, CDR1 is SGHNT and CDR2 YYREEE (reference sequence). CDR3 sequence: CASSLEGGTANSPLHF. The CDR3 coding sequence is TGTGCCAGCAGCTTGGAAGGGGGGACGGCGAATTCACCCCTCCACTTT.

This clonotype was observed at least ten times. The V call is TRBV6-6, the J call TRBJ2-1; D unclear. The V and J ends lost 5 bases and 0 bases respectively, with 11 bases between them. CDR1 is MNHNY and CDR2 is SVGAGI in the germline V gene (reference sequence). The CDR3 spans 15 residues. This CDR3 is CASSDGPSSYNEQFF. CDR3 DNA sequence: TGTGCCAGCAGTGACGGACCAAGCTCCTACAATGAGCAGTTCTTC.

This clonotype was seen ten or more times. This chain uses TRBV7-2 with TRBJ2-7; D may be TRBD2 (6 bases). Germline V gene data show CDR1 as SGHTA and CDR2 as FQGNSA. Trimming removed 7 bases from V and 2 bases from J, with 15 bases in between. The CDR3 covers 14 residues. Here the CDR3 DNA reads TGTGCCAGCAACGCGGGACTCTCCCCCTACGAGCAGTACTTC. This gives the protein CASNAGLSPYEQYF. Looking up the rest from reference TRBV7-2 and TRBJ2-7 gives the full variable domain: GAGVSQSPSNKVTEKGKDVELRCDPISGHTALYWYRQSLGQGLEFLIYFQGNSAPDKSGLPSDRFSAERTGGSVSTLTIQRTQQEDSAVYLCASNAGLSPYEQYFGPGTRLTVT.

The sample holds a few counts of this clonotype. V usage is TRBV5-1 and J usage is TRBJ2-2, with 8 nucleotides matching TRBD1. The CDR3 length is 16 residues. Germline V CDR1 and CDR2: SGHRS, YFSETQ. V dropped 2 bases and J dropped 3; count of bases not matched to a gene: 6. CDR3 region: CASSFQGASYTGELFF. CDR3 DNA sequence: TGCGCCAGCAGCTTCCAGGGGGCTTCGTACACCGGGGAGCTGTTTTTT.

This clonotype came up many times. V usage is TRBV9 and J usage is TRBJ2-5, with D possibly TRBD1 on 5 matching bases. CDR1 and CDR2 (germline): SGDLS, YYNGEE. Trimming pared 1 base from V and 1 base from J, leaving 8 bases between. The CDR3 spans 14 residues. The CDR3 loop is CASSVSTVQETQYF. DNA for the CDR3: TGTGCCAGCAGCGTATCGACAGTCCAAGAGACCCAGTACTTC.

This clonotype was seen repeatedly, ten times or more. The chain recombines TRBV10-3 with TRBJ1-2; the D gene is possibly TRBD1 (5 bases). Trimming left V 4 bases short and J 3 bases short, with 9 bases between. Germline V gene data show CDR1 as ENHRY and CDR2 as SYGVKD. The CDR3 covers 13 residues. CDR3 DNA sequence: TGTGCCATCAGTGGGGGGACGGACTATGGCTACACCTTC. It specifies CAISGGTDYGYTF.

This clonotype has a count of ten or more. This chain links TRBV5-1 with TRBJ1-1, with 8 nucleotides matching TRBD1. The germline gives CDR1 SGHRS, CDR2 YFSETQ. V was pared by 1 base and J by 4 bases, with 0 bases of the junction left unmatched. This CDR3 has 13 residues. The DNA for the CDR3 is TGCGCCAGCAGCTTGACAGGGGGCACTGAAGCTTTCTTT. It yields the protein CASSLTGGTEAFF.

At least ten counts were recorded for this clonotype. This chain links TRBV5-4 with TRBJ1-1; D remains unclear. The CDR3 sequence is 12 residues long. V lost 5 bases, J lost 1 base, and 6 bases lay in between. The germline gives CDR1 SGHNT, CDR2 YYREEE (reference sequence). The CDR3 DNA reads TGTGCCAGCAGTCGAGCGAACACTGAAGCTTTCTTT. Encoded protein: CASSRANTEAFF.

This clonotype counts as medium-sized. V and J are TRBV6-2 or TRBV6-3 and TRBJ2-1, with D uncertain. Trimming left V 3 bases short and J 9 bases short, with 6 bases between. CDR3 length: 11 amino acids. The germline V gene has CDR1 MNHEY and CDR2 SVGEGT. DNA of the CDR3: TGTGCCAGCAGTTATCTAACTGAGCAGTTCTTC. Translating it yields CASSYLTEQFF.

This clonotype has ten or more counts. The chain links TRBV29-1 to TRBJ2-4, with D possibly matching TRBD1 (6 bases). CDR1 and CDR2 from the germline V gene are SQVTM and ANQGSEA. The CDR3 consists of 13 residues. Trimming pared 4 bases from V and 4 bases from J, leaving 11 bases between. The chain's CDR3 is CSVARDNKNIQYF. The CDR3 DNA reads as TGCAGCGTTGCTAGGGACAATAAAAACATTCAGTACTTC.

V and J are TRBV20-1 and TRBJ2-1; D unresolved. The V and J ends lost 0 bases and 9 bases respectively, with 6 bases between them. This CDR3 comprises 11 residues. Germline lookup yields CDR1 DFQATT and CDR2 SNEGSKA (reference sequence). CDR3 coding DNA: TGCAGTGCTAGAGATCAACTTGAGCAGTTCTTC. Its protein is CSARDQLEQFF.

The table lists this clonotype with many counts. This chain uses TRBV18 with TRBJ2-1; D gene uncertain. Between the trimmed V and J ends, which lost 3 bases and 8 bases, there was a span of 5 bases. Germline V CDR1 and CDR2: KGHSH, LQKENI. The CDR3 consists of 11 residues. This CDR3 is CASSPLDEQFF. The CDR3 DNA reads TGTGCCAGCTCACCGTTGGATGAGCAGTTCTTC.

The rearrangement uses TRBV11-2 and TRBJ2-3; 11 nucleotides match TRBD2. Germline V lookup: CDR1 SGHAT, CDR2 FQNNGV. V shed 4 bases, J shed 2 bases, and the junction held 17 bases outside the gene matches. The CDR3 is 20 residues long. The CDR3: CASSSPPTDPGLAATDTQYF. In DNA form, the CDR3 reads TGTGCCAGCAGCTCTCCCCCGACGGACCCGGGACTAGCGGCCACAGATACGCAGTATTTT.